A selection of T cell receptor beta chains follows, all from one sample in a study of T cells after yellow fever vaccination. TCRdb re-analysed the 5' RACE reads in MiXCR, keeping a single row per CDR3 protein. The sample contains 500,000 to 550,000 distinct CDR3 sequences, 21% of which appear only once. This specimen consisted of PBMCs, obtained around 3 weeks after the first yellow fever vaccination. The receptors were gathered from a man aged 18 to 35 who received the YFV17D yellow fever vaccine. CDR3s include the opening cysteine and the closing phenylalanine or tryptophan. A D gene is named only where the DNA matches it firmly. Clone size, where shown, is once, few, many, or a class for clones that have expanded.

CDR3 length,clone size,D gene,J gene,V gene,CDR3 protein,CDR3 DNA
16,.,TRBD2,TRBJ2-1,TRBV20-1,CSARPYSGENYNEQFF,TGCAGTGCTAGGCCCTATAGCGGGGAGAATTACAATGAGCAGTTCTTC
14,.,.,TRBJ1-1,TRBV5-1,CASGPSNVNTEAFF,TGCGCCAGCGGGCCAAGTAATGTGAACACTGAAGCTTTCTTT
15,few,.,TRBJ2-2,TRBV4-3,CASSQARTGPGELFF,TGCGCCAGCAGCCAAGCCCGTACAGGGCCCGGGGAGCTGTTTTTT
14,many,.,TRBJ2-1,TRBV18,CASSPPGLYNEQFF,TGTGCCAGCTCACCACCGGGACTTTACAATGAGCAGTTCTTC
15,.,.,TRBJ1-3,TRBV12-3/TRBV12-4,CASRGSEELGNTIYF,TGTGCCAGCAGGGGGTCGGAGGAACTCGGAAACACCATATATTTT
14,few,.,TRBJ2-2,TRBV3-1,CASSQESPAGELFF,TGTGCCAGCAGCCAAGAGTCGCCGGCCGGGGAGCTGTTTTTT
16,.,TRBD1,TRBJ1-1,TRBV7-6,CASSHRDRARGTEAFF,TGTGCCAGCAGCCACCGGGACAGAGCCCGTGGCACTGAAGCTTTCTTT
17,.,.,TRBJ2-2,TRBV4-1,CASSQDVRRIDTGELFF,TGCGCCAGCAGCCAAGATGTGCGGCGGATAGACACCGGGGAGCTGTTTTTT
15,few,TRBD1,TRBJ1-2,TRBV5-1,CASSLGAQGADGYTF,TGCGCCAGCAGCTTGGGAGCCCAGGGGGCGGACGGCTACACCTTC
14,few,.,TRBJ1-1,TRBV7-2,CASSKSGLGTEAFF,TGTGCCAGCAGCAAATCGGGCCTCGGGACTGAAGCTTTCTTT
13,.,TRBD1,TRBJ1-2,TRBV6-1,CASRGDRTYGYTF,TGTGCCAGCAGAGGGGACAGGACCTATGGCTACACCTTC
17,few,TRBD2,TRBJ2-5,TRBV27,CASSSYRTSGLGETQYF,TGTGCCAGCAGTTCATATCGGACTAGCGGGCTGGGGGAGACCCAGTACTTC
16,few,TRBD1,TRBJ2-7,TRBV7-2,CASSFLNPGTGYEQYF,TGTGCCAGCAGCTTCCTAAACCCCGGGACAGGCTACGAGCAGTACTTC
14,few,.,TRBJ2-5,TRBV12-3/TRBV12-4,CASSHDRIQETQYF,TGTGCCAGCAGCCACGACAGAATCCAAGAGACCCAGTACTTC
14,.,.,TRBJ1-1,TRBV13,CASSLARQNTEAFF,TGTGCCAGCAGCTTAGCTCGCCAGAACACTGAAGCTTTCTTT
15,.,TRBD1,TRBJ1-4,TRBV7-9,CASSSRDSKNEKLFF,TGTGCCAGCAGCTCGCGGGACAGCAAAAATGAAAAACTGTTTTTT
13,.,.,TRBJ2-5,TRBV15,CATSRDSRETQYF,TGTGCCACCAGCAGAGATTCGAGGGAGACCCAGTACTTC
13,.,.,TRBJ2-5,TRBV2,CASGPMGTETQYF,TGTGCCAGCGGGCCGATGGGGACAGAGACCCAGTACTTC
13,.,.,TRBJ2-7,TRBV6-1,CASSEPISYEQYF,TGTGCCAGCAGTGAACCAATCTCCTACGAGCAGTACTTC
15,few,.,TRBJ1-2,TRBV5-8,CASSLITGWNYGYTF,TGTGCCAGCAGCTTAATAACAGGGTGGAACTATGGCTACACCTTC
13,.,TRBD1,TRBJ1-1,TRBV20-1,CSGRQGGNTEAFF,TGCAGTGGCAGACAGGGGGGGAACACTGAAGCTTTCTTT
13,.,.,TRBJ2-7,TRBV7-3,CASSLQFSSEQYF,TGTGCCAGCAGCTTACAGTTTTCGTCCGAGCAGTACTTC
16,.,TRBD1,TRBJ1-3,TRBV4-3,CASSQGATGPGNTIYF,TGCGCCAGCAGCCAAGGGGCGACAGGGCCTGGAAACACCATATATTTT
12,many,.,TRBJ2-3,TRBV4-3,CASSQRRSEQYF,TGCGCCAGCAGCCAAAGGAGGAGTGAGCAGTATTTT
15,few,.,TRBJ1-4,TRBV2,CASSDTTTTNEKLFF,TGTGCCAGCAGTGACACTACAACAACTAATGAAAAACTGTTTTTT
14,few,.,TRBJ2-2,TRBV5-1,CASSGQTNTGELFF,TGCGCCAGCAGCGGACAGACGAACACCGGGGAGCTGTTTTTT
13,.,.,TRBJ1-3,TRBV29-1,CSVSSGVGNTIYF,TGCAGCGTATCTTCGGGAGTTGGAAACACCATATATTTT
10,.,.,TRBJ2-3,TRBV20-1,CSAATDTQYF,TGCAGTGCTGCCACAGATACGCAGTATTTT
11,.,.,TRBJ2-7,TRBV6-1,CAIEGLYEQYF,TGTGCCATCGAGGGATTGTACGAGCAGTACTTC
16,.,.,TRBJ2-6,TRBV24-1,CATSDPARSGANVLTF,TGTGCCACCAGTGACCCTGCCCGCTCTGGGGCCAACGTCCTGACTTTC
16,.,.,TRBJ2-3,TRBV6-1,CASSDDRVRSGDTQYF,TGTGCCAGCAGTGACGACCGAGTGAGGTCGGGAGATACGCAGTATTTT
14,.,.,TRBJ2-5,TRBV20-1,CSARVGLRGETQYF,TGCAGTGCTAGAGTTGGGCTGAGGGGAGAGACCCAGTACTTC
14,few,.,TRBJ2-5,TRBV7-9,CASSLIPSKETQYF,TGTGCCAGCAGCTTAATCCCTAGTAAAGAGACCCAGTACTTC
17,.,TRBD2,TRBJ2-3,TRBV11-2,CASSLGRSGASTDTQYF,TGTGCCAGCAGCTTAGGGAGGAGCGGGGCAAGCACAGATACGCAGTATTTT
16,few,TRBD1,TRBJ2-1,TRBV5-1,CASSPGTGGSYNEQFF,TGCGCCAGCAGCCCCGGGACAGGGGGATCCTACAATGAGCAGTTCTTC
12,few,.,TRBJ1-1,TRBV10-3,CAISGGMGEAFF,TGTGCCATCAGTGGGGGTATGGGGGAGGCTTTCTTT
15,.,TRBD1,TRBJ2-3,TRBV2,CASSEWTGGSDTQYF,TGTGCCAGCAGTGAATGGACAGGGGGTTCAGATACGCAGTATTTT
14,many,.,TRBJ2-7,TRBV7-8,CASSNPGTDARQYF,TGTGCCAGCAGCAACCCGGGGACGGACGCTAGGCAGTACTTC
15,few,.,TRBJ2-7,TRBV20-1,CSARVRSGETYEQYF,TGCAGTGCTAGAGTACGAAGTGGAGAGACCTACGAGCAGTACTTC
12,.,.,TRBJ1-2,TRBV27,CASRQGNYGYTF,TGTGCCAGCAGACAGGGTAACTATGGCTACACCTTC
16,few,TRBD1,TRBJ2-3,TRBV11-1,CASSPGTASSTDTQYF,TGTGCCAGCAGCCCCGGGACAGCTTCTAGCACAGATACGCAGTATTTT
13,.,.,TRBJ2-3,TRBV11-2,CASSFFATDTQYF,TGTGCCAGCAGCTTCTTCGCGACAGATACGCAGTATTTT
15,.,TRBD2,TRBJ2-7,TRBV6-1,CASFSRGGGSYEQYF,TGTGCCAGCTTCTCCAGGGGCGGGGGGTCCTACGAGCAGTACTTC
14,.,TRBD2,TRBJ2-1,TRBV20-1,CSPVRTSGEGEQFF,TGCAGCCCCGTCAGGACTAGCGGGGAGGGGGAGCAGTTCTTC